Following are 21 T cell receptor beta chains from one sample sequenced in a study of identical twins. TCRdb redid the calling of the 5' RACE reads with MiXCR, one entry per CDR3 protein. This table holds 450,000 to 600,000 distinct CDR3 sequences, about a fifth found once. This sample was shared with a second study, whose subject was yellow fever vaccine responses in identical twins.

Sequencing was carried out using CD4+ T cells sorted from blood. The receptors shown here come from a woman aged 18-35 years in good health.

The chain has TRBV24-1 and TRBJ2-7; D might be TRBD1 or TRBD2, each matching 5 bases. CDR1 and CDR2 (germline): KGHDR, SFDVKD. The CDR3 runs to 15 residues. V was cut by 4 bases and J by 3 bases, with 15 bases left in between. The CDR3, as DNA: TGTGCCACCAGTGAACCCTTATGGGACGGCTACGAGCAGTACGTC. Translation: CATSEPLWDGYEQYV.

J is TRBJ1-2 and V is TRBV5-5; D gene uncertain. CDR3 length: 14 amino acids. Germline V lookup: CDR1 SGHKS, CDR2 YYEKEE (reference sequence). The germline V and J ends were trimmed by 3 bases and 2 bases, with 11 bases remaining between them. In nucleotides, the CDR3 is TGTGCCAGCAGCTCTGGACGTGGGAACTATGGCTACACCTTC. This codes for CASSSGRGNYGYTF.

This clonotype showed up just once. The chain carries TRBV5-6 and TRBJ2-2, with D tentatively TRBD1 (5 bases). The V end was cut by 0 bases, the J end by 6 bases, with 12 bases between. The length of the CDR3 is 15 residues. The germline CDR1 and CDR2 sequences are SGHDT and YYEEEE. CDR3 protein: CASSLVQGFAGELFF. The CDR3 nucleotides are TGTGCCAGCAGCTTGGTCCAGGGTTTCGCCGGGGAGCTGTTTTTT.

This clonotype came up a few times. V gene TRBV6-5 combines with J gene TRBJ2-2, with TRBD2 matching 9 bases. This CDR3 has 17 amino acids. The J segment lost 4 bases and the V segment lost 4 bases, leaving 10 bases of the junction unmatched. Germline CDR1 and CDR2: MNHEY and SVGAGI. The CDR3 is CASSWIRGGAGTGELFF. The CDR3 region has the DNA TGTGCCAGCAGTTGGATTCGCGGGGGGGCGGGCACCGGGGAGCTGTTTTTT.

This clonotype turned up a few times. The chain recombines TRBV7-6 with TRBJ2-1, with TRBD2 as a possible D gene (6 bases). This CDR3 region has 20 residues. CDR1 SGHVS and CDR2 FNYEAQ come from the germline V gene. Trimming removed 4 bases from V and 4 bases from J, with 29 bases in between. CDR3: CASSSLTLSPGRAGYNEQFF. CDR3 sequence (DNA): TGTGCCAGCAGCTCTCTAACCCTCTCCCCGGGTAGAGCGGGTTACAATGAGCAGTTCTTC.

This clonotype was found many times. The chain has TRBV29-1 and TRBJ2-1; 10 bases line up with TRBD1. CDR3 length equals 14 residues. V gave up 6 bases and J gave up 7 bases; unmatched junction bases: 9. CDR1 is SQVTM and CDR2 is ANQGSEA in the germline V gene. The CDR3 DNA is TGCAGCGTGACGACAGGGGGCTCCGGGAATGAGCAGTTCTTC. The encoded protein is CSVTTGGSGNEQFF.

This clonotype was seen only a few times. The CDR3 coding sequence is TGTGCCAGCAAGGTCTCTGGAAACACCATATATTTT. Translation: CASKVSGNTIYF. The chain employs TRBV2 and TRBJ1-3; D is undetermined. The V and J ends lost 7 bases and 0 bases respectively, with 4 bases between them. Germline V gives CDR1 SNHLY, CDR2 FYNNEI. The length of the CDR3 is 12 residues.

The chain combines TRBV5-1 with TRBJ2-3, with D possibly being TRBD1 or TRBD2 (5 bases each). This CDR3 contains 15 residues. The V gene's germline CDR1 is SGHRS and CDR2 YFSETQ. The V gene lost 1 base and the J gene lost 1 base, with 10 bases spanning the gap. This CDR3 reads CASSLRDAGTDTQYF. CDR3 in DNA: TGCGCCAGCAGCTTGAGGGACGCAGGCACAGATACGCAGTATTTT.

The V and J genes are TRBV12-3 or TRBV12-4 and TRBJ1-5; 10 bases are a match to TRBD1. The J segment lost 3 bases and the V segment lost 7 bases, leaving 6 bases of the junction unmatched. CDR3 length: 15 amino acids. This CDR3 is CASTWDRGYNQPQHF. CDR3 in DNA: TGTGCCAGCACCTGGGACAGGGGATACAATCAGCCCCAGCATTTT.

This chain links TRBV5-1 with TRBJ2-5; D is ambiguous. Germline CDR1 SGHRS, CDR2 YFSETQ. The CDR3 has 15 residues. V was clipped by 4 bases and J by 1 base, with 14 bases between them. CDR3 bases: TGCGCCAGCAGCATCTATTCCGGGCCCCAAGAGACCCAGTACTTC. As protein: CASSIYSGPQETQYF.

This clonotype was picked up a small number of times. This sequence joins TRBV7-3 and TRBJ2-2; 7 positions match TRBD2. Germline V gene sequence: CDR1 SGHTA, CDR2 FQGTGA. This CDR3 has 17 amino acids. V shed 1 base, J shed 5 bases, and the junction held 10 bases outside the gene matches. The CDR3 bases are TGTGCCAGCAGCTTAATGGCTGCGGGAGTCAGGACCGGGGAGCTGTTTTTT. Protein sequence: CASSLMAAGVRTGELFF.

This clonotype has a handful of counts. DNA of the CDR3: TGTGCCAGCAGTCAACTACAGGGGAGGGGCACTGAAGCTTTCTTT. This codes for CASSQLQGRGTEAFF. The V and J genes are TRBV6-1 and TRBJ1-1; 7 bases match TRBD1. Per germline, CDR1 MNHNS and CDR2 SASEGT. This CDR3 comprises 15 residues. Trimming took 5 bases from V and 4 from J; bases not matched to a gene: 10.

The sample holds many counts of this clonotype. The chain couples TRBV9 to TRBJ1-6; D is uncertain. The V gene's germline CDR1 is SGDLS and CDR2 YYNGEE. The CDR3 has 13 amino acids. Trimming left V 3 bases short and J 7 bases short, with 8 bases between. CDR3 in DNA: TGTGCCAGCAGCGGAGGACTGAATTCACCCCTCCACTTT. Translation: CASSGGLNSPLHF.

A single count supports this clonotype. It may be a read error: a sequence one base away is much more abundant. This chain joins TRBV3-1 and TRBJ2-2, with 7 bases that match TRBD2. Germline V gene sequence: CDR1 LGHDT, CDR2 YNNKEL (reference sequence). Trimming at V came to 4 bases and at J to 1 base, leaving 6 bases not matched to a gene. The CDR3 runs to 16 residues. The CDR3 is CASSPVAGLNTGELFF. In nucleotides, the CDR3 is TGTGCCAGCAGCCCCGTAGCGGGCCTGAACACCGGGGAGCTGTTTTTT. Filled out from reference TRBV3-1 and TRBJ2-2, the complete variable domain reads DTAVSQTPKYLVTQMGNDKSIKCEQNLGHDTMYWYKQDSKKFLKIMFSYNNKELIINETVPNRFSPKSPDKAHLNLHINSLELGDSAVYFCASSPVAGLNTGELFFGEGSRLTVL.

This clonotype was seen more than once but under ten times. This chain joins TRBV28 and TRBJ2-5; D may be TRBD2 (5 bases). Germline V gene lookup returns CDR1 MDHEN and CDR2 SYDVKM. The CDR3 has 16 amino acids. V lost 1 base and J lost 1, with 13 bases in between. The CDR3 reads CASSLSGGGSQETQYF. In nucleotides, the CDR3 is TGTGCCAGCAGTTTATCTGGCGGAGGATCCCAAGAGACCCAGTACTTC.

This clonotype was seen more than once but under ten times. The chain couples TRBV11-2 to TRBJ2-1; possibly TRBD1 for D (6 bases). The germline gives CDR1 SGHAT, CDR2 FQNNGV. V was clipped by 6 bases and J by 10 bases, with 16 bases between them. This CDR3 spans 13 amino acids. CDR3: CASSLRVGTEQFF. CDR3 DNA: TGTGCCAGCAGTCTAAGGGTTGGGACAGAGCAGTTCTTC.

This clonotype has more than one count but fewer than ten. This chain joins TRBV19 and TRBJ2-3; maybe TRBD2 (6 bases). This CDR3 has 17 residues. V was pared by 5 bases and J by 2 bases, with 20 bases between. CDR1 LNHDA and CDR2 SQIVND come from the germline V gene (reference sequence). The CDR3 sequence: CASSRKGLAESTDTQYF. The CDR3 region has the DNA TGTGCCAGTAGTCGCAAAGGGTTAGCGGAGTCCACAGATACGCAGTATTTT.

The chain employs TRBV28 and TRBJ2-5; TRBD1 matches at 7 bases. V was clipped by 3 bases and J by 11 bases; unmatched bases: 6. The CDR3 length is 12 residues. Per germline, CDR1 MDHEN and CDR2 SYDVKM. The CDR3 loop reads CASSLTGLSQYF. CDR3 in DNA: TGTGCCAGCAGTTTGACAGGGTTGTCGCAGTACTTC.

In this sample, this clonotype turned up a few times. The CDR3 reads CSAAGLAGYKDTQYF. The DNA of the CDR3 is TGCAGTGCTGCAGGACTAGCGGGATATAAGGATACGCAGTATTTT. The chain recombines TRBV20-1 with TRBJ2-3; 12 bases match TRBD2. V lost 5 bases and J lost 6; bases outside the gene matches: 9. CDR1 and CDR2 (germline): DFQATT, SNEGSKA (reference sequence). This CDR3 has 15 amino acids.

V and J are TRBV5-1 and TRBJ2-2, with 7 bases aligning to TRBD1. The trim removed 3 bases at V and 5 bases at J, leaving 7 bases unmatched. Germline lookup yields CDR1 SGHRS and CDR2 YFSETQ. This CDR3 is built from 15 residues. The CDR3 loop reads CASSSQTGLTGELFF. In DNA, the CDR3 is TGCGCCAGCAGCTCCCAGACAGGGTTGACCGGGGAGCTGTTTTTT.

This clonotype was counted between two and nine times. The chain uses TRBV7-9 and TRBJ2-3; D not certain. This CDR3 is built from 15 residues. Germline values: CDR1 SEHNR, CDR2 FQNEAQ (reference sequence). Deletions cut 1 base from V and 3 bases from J, with 11 bases between. CDR3 amino acids: CASSLELGMTDTQYF. The CDR3, as DNA: TGTGCCAGCAGCTTAGAGTTGGGAATGACAGATACGCAGTATTTT.